Listed here are 32 T cell receptor beta chains from one sample, sequenced in a study of graft-versus-host responses after intestinal transplantation. These receptors' antigens are unknown. The data were produced by immunoSEQ multiplex PCR, yet TCRdb's version contains in-frame clones alone and is incomplete. The sample records 70,000 to 95,000 clones, about nine tenths being singletons. Sequenced material: unstimulated CD4+ T cells sorted from spleen or lymph node cells, taken before intestinal transplant. The receptors were sampled from a human donor who received an intestinal transplant.

In this sample, this clone turned up a few times. The chain employs TRBV4-1 and TRBJ2-7; TRBD1 aligns across 7 bases. The CDR3 totals 15 residues. Germline CDR1 reads MGHRA; CDR2 reads YSYEKL. The V segment lost 2 bases and the J segment 4 bases; nucleotides outside the gene matches: 8. The CDR3 nucleotides are TGCGCCAGCAGCCAACCGACGACAGGGAAGTACGAGCAGTACTTC. Protein sequence: CASSQPTTGKYEQYF.

In this sample, this clone turned up a few times. This chain uses TRBV6-6 with TRBJ1-2, with D hard to call. The ends were cut back, 5 bases at V and 4 bases at J, with 11 bases in the middle. Looked up from germline, CDR1 is MNHNY and CDR2 is SVGAGI (reference sequence). The CDR3 sequence is 13 residues long. Here the CDR3 DNA reads TGTGCCAGCAGTAATACAGTATTCTATGGCTACACCTTC. Protein sequence: CASSNTVFYGYTF.

V usage is TRBV18 and J usage is TRBJ1-2; TRBD1 agrees at 8 bases. The CDR3 runs 15 residues. Germline V gives CDR1 KGHSH, CDR2 LQKENI. The ends lost 3 bases at V and 7 bases at J; junction bases unmatched: 10. The CDR3 sequence is CASSPGQGPIGGYTF. DNA for the CDR3: TGTGCCAGCTCACCCGGACAGGGCCCGATTGGTGGCTACACCTTC.

Turning to this clone: One end of the junction varies from germline; a read error may be responsible. This chain uses TRBV2 with TRBJ2-7, with 7 bases identical to TRBD2. The CDR3 spans 13 residues. Germline assignment: CDR1 SNHLY and CDR2 FYNNEI. The CDR3 DNA follows: TGTGCCTGCAGTCTGACTAGCTGGTACGAGCAGTACTTC. Translated: CACSLTSWYEQYF.

This clone was recorded once. The V call is TRBV14, the J call TRBJ1-2; TRBD1 matches at 11 bases. The CDR3 sequence is 16 residues long. Germline CDR1 and CDR2: SGHDN and FVKESK. Germline trimming cut 0 bases from V and 7 bases from J; bases unmatched to any gene: 7. CDR3 protein: CASSQEGGTGGGGYTF. CDR3 sequence (DNA): TGTGCCAGCAGCCAAGAGGGGGGGACAGGGGGTGGTGGCTACACCTTC. The complete variable domain, with remaining parts taken from reference TRBV14 and TRBJ1-2, reads EAGVTQFPSHSVIEKGQTVTLRCDPISGHDNLYWYRRVMGKEIKFLLHFVKESKQDESGMPNNRFLAERTGGTYSTLKVQPAELEDSGVYFCASSQEGGTGGGGYTFGSGTRLTVV.

The rearrangement uses TRBV25-1 and TRBJ2-1, with a weak D call TRBD1 (5 bases). This CDR3 has 14 residues. CDR1 and CDR2 from the germline V gene are MGHDK and SYGVNS. Trimming removed 4 bases from V and 1 base from J, with 8 bases in between. DNA for the CDR3: TGTGCCAGCAGTGTGGGGCCTTCCTACAATGAGCAGTTCTTC. It translates to CASSVGPSYNEQFF.

This chain connects TRBV6-1 to TRBJ1-2; D is uncertain. Deletions cut 2 bases from V and 8 bases from J, with 12 bases between. CDR1 is MNHNS and CDR2 is SASEGT in the germline V gene. This CDR3 region has 13 residues. This CDR3 is CASSELRRWGYTF. CDR3 nucleotides: TGTGCCAGCAGTGAATTACGGCGGTGGGGCTACACCTTC.

The sample holds one count of this clone. The chain carries TRBV6-1 and TRBJ1-2; no firm D call. Between the trimmed V and J ends, which lost 3 bases and 7 bases, there was a span of 9 bases. This CDR3 has 12 residues. Per the germline V gene, CDR1 is MNHNS and CDR2 is SASEGT. The CDR3 DNA is TGTGCCAGCAGTGATCCGCCGGGTGGCTACACCTTC. Translation: CASSDPPGGYTF.

CDR3 protein: CASSQGRGTVNTGELFF. DNA of the CDR3: TGCGCCAGCAGCCAGGGTAGGGGGACGGTAAACACCGGGGAGCTGTTTTTT. The chain couples TRBV5-1 to TRBJ2-2; D might be TRBD1 (6 bases). V was pared by 4 bases and J by 2 bases, with 18 bases between. Germline loops: CDR1 SGHRS, CDR2 YFSETQ. The CDR3 consists of 17 residues.

The chain recombines TRBV27 with TRBJ2-3, with D possibly TRBD1 on 5 matching bases. V lost 2 bases and J 3 bases, leaving 6 bases between the germline ends. The CDR3 is 13 amino acids. CDR1 and CDR2 from the germline V gene are MNHEY and SMNVEV (reference sequence). In nucleotides, the CDR3 is TGTGCCAGCAGTTTAAGGGGAACAGATACGCAGTATTTT. This sequence encodes CASSLRGTDTQYF.

The CDR3 loop is CASSVDKSGLDNYEQYF. CDR3 in DNA: TGTGCCAGCAGCGTAGATAAGTCGGGACTCGACAACTACGAGCAGTACTTC. The chain employs TRBV9 and TRBJ2-7; D may be TRBD2 (6 bases). V shed 0 bases and J shed 3 bases, with 19 bases lying between them. Looked up from germline, CDR1 is SGDLS and CDR2 is YYNGEE. The CDR3 extends over 17 amino acids.

This chain joins TRBV6-1 and TRBJ2-7; the D gene is possibly TRBD2 (5 bases). Germline CDR1 reads MNHNS; CDR2 reads SASEGT. This CDR3 has 12 amino acids. Deletions cut 5 bases from V and 2 bases from J, with 7 bases between. CDR3 DNA sequence: TGTGCCAGCAGTACTAGGCCCTACGAGCAGTACTTC. Protein: CASSTRPYEQYF.

The chain links TRBV5-1 to TRBJ1-3, with D perhaps matching TRBD1 (5 bases). Germline V gives CDR1 SGHRS, CDR2 YFSETQ. CDR3 length: 14 amino acids. The V end lost 3 bases, the J end lost 4 bases, and 11 bases lay between the germline ends. CDR3 nucleotides: TGCGCCAGCAGCTCCCTGGGGGGGGGAAACACCATATATTTT. It translates to CASSSLGGGNTIYF.

CDR3 bases: TGTGCCAGCAGCTTTGCTAGCGGGGACTACAATGAGCAGTTCTTC. Its protein is CASSFASGDYNEQFF. This chain links TRBV7-9 with TRBJ2-1; 9 bases agree with TRBD2. The CDR3 is 15 amino acids. Germline assignment: CDR1 SEHNR and CDR2 FQNEAQ (reference sequence). Trimming cost V 3 bases and J 3 bases; bases outside gene matches: 3.

CDR3 protein: CAWRLSSGVSLNTGELFF. CDR3 sequence (DNA): TGTGCCTGGAGGTTATCTAGCGGGGTATCCCTCAACACCGGGGAGCTGTTTTTT. The genes are TRBV7-3 and TRBJ2-2, with 9 bases that match TRBD2. Germline lookup yields CDR1 SGHTA and CDR2 FQGTGA. The ends lost 11 bases at V and 2 bases at J; junction bases unmatched: 18. The CDR3 sequence is 18 residues long.

The chain has TRBV5-1 and TRBJ1-1, with D perhaps TRBD1 (5 bases). The CDR3 sequence is 13 residues long. V dropped 2 bases and J dropped 6 bases, with 11 bases sitting between them. Germline V lookup: CDR1 SGHRS, CDR2 YFSETQ. The CDR3 sequence is CASSFDRVAEAFF. For the CDR3, the DNA is TGCGCCAGCAGCTTTGACAGAGTCGCTGAAGCTTTCTTT. Based on the CDR3 plus reference TRBV5-1 and TRBJ1-1, the full variable domain is KAGVTQTPRYLIKTRGQQVTLSCSPISGHRSVSWYQQTPGQGLQFLFEYFSETQRNKGNFPGRFSGRQFSNSRSEMNVSTLELGDSALYLCASSFDRVAEAFFGQGTRLTVV.

The chain carries TRBV5-1 and TRBJ1-2, with D perhaps TRBD1 (6 bases). The CDR3 runs to 13 residues. Germline CDR1 and CDR2: SGHRS and YFSETQ. Trimming cost V 3 bases and J 7 bases, with 13 bases left between them. CDR3 in amino acids: CASSSRGDGGYTF. The CDR3 nucleotides read TGCGCCAGCAGCTCCAGGGGCGATGGTGGCTACACCTTC.

The chain combines TRBV5-5 with TRBJ2-1, with TRBD1 matching 9 bases. The CDR3 is 14 residues long. V shed 4 bases, J shed 7 bases, and the junction held 6 bases outside the gene matches. Germline lookup yields CDR1 SGHKS and CDR2 YYEKEE (reference sequence). CDR3 region: CASSPAGTGNEQFF. The DNA for the CDR3 is TGTGCCAGCAGCCCCGCCGGGACAGGGAATGAGCAGTTCTTC. Full variable domain (remainder filled in from reference TRBV5-5 and TRBJ2-1): DAGVTQSPTHLIKTRGQQVTLRCSPISGHKSVSWYQQVLGQGPQFIFQYYEKEERGRGNFPDRFSARQFPNYSSELNVNALLLGDSALYLCASSPAGTGNEQFFGPGTRLTVL.

The chain employs TRBV7-9 and TRBJ2-2; TRBD1 is a possible D gene (6 bases). The CDR3 spans 15 residues. CDR1 is SEHNR and CDR2 is FQNEAQ in the germline V gene (reference sequence). V shed 5 bases and J shed 9 bases, with 19 bases lying between them. The DNA of the CDR3 is TGTGCCAGCAGCGGATCCGCAGGGGAAGTTTGGGAGCTGTTTTTT. Translation: CASSGSAGEVWELFF. Full variable domain (missing parts from reference TRBV7-9 and TRBJ2-2): DTGVSQNPRHKITKRGQNVTFRCDPISEHNRLYWYRQTLGQGPEFLTYFQNEAQLEKSRLLSDRFSAERPKGSFSTLEIQRTEQGDSAMYLCASSGSAGEVWELFFGEGSRLTVL.

The chain is built from TRBV11-2 and TRBJ1-6; possible D gene TRBD1, 6 bases. The CDR3 spans 15 residues. The V end lost 7 bases, the J end lost 10 bases, and 20 bases lay between the germline ends. Germline CDR1 and CDR2: SGHAT and FQNNGV. The CDR3 loop reads CASKGVRGAESPLHF. CDR3 DNA sequence: TGTGCCAGCAAGGGGGTGAGGGGCGCAGAGTCACCCCTCCACTTT. Complete variable domain (other parts from reference TRBV11-2 and TRBJ1-6): EAGVAQSPRYKIIEKRQSVAFWCNPISGHATLYWYQQILGQGPKLLIQFQNNGVVDDSQLPKDRFSAERLKGVDSTLKIQPAKLEDSAVYLCASKGVRGAESPLHFGNGTRLTVT.

The chain combines TRBV29-1 with TRBJ2-1; the match to TRBD1 covers 7 bases. CDR1 is SQVTM and CDR2 is ANQGSEA in the germline V gene. With 6 bases clipped from V and 5 bases from J, the junction kept 7 bases outside the gene matches. This CDR3 comprises 13 residues. The CDR3 is CSVEGQLNNEQFF. In nucleotides, the CDR3 is TGCAGCGTAGAGGGACAGTTGAACAATGAGCAGTTCTTC.

This clone was detected a few times. The chain joins TRBV15 to TRBJ1-1; tentatively, D is TRBD1 (5 bases). This CDR3 contains 11 residues. Looked up from germline, CDR1 is LNHNV and CDR2 is YYDKDF (reference sequence). CDR3 loop: CATSGYTEAFF. CDR3 DNA: TGTGCGACCTCAGGGTATACTGAAGCTTTCTTT.

This clone was found once. The chain employs TRBV18 and TRBJ2-7; possible D gene TRBD1, 6 bases. Germline CDR1 reads KGHSH; CDR2 reads LQKENI. Trimming cost V 4 bases and J 2 bases, with 15 bases left between them. The CDR3 runs to 15 residues. CDR3 loop: CASSRGQNGAYEQYF. The DNA for the CDR3 is TGTGCCAGCTCACGAGGACAGAACGGGGCCTACGAGCAGTACTTC.

The chain is built from TRBV11-2 and TRBJ2-7; D is possibly TRBD1 (6 bases). CDR1 and CDR2 (germline): SGHAT, FQNNGV. The CDR3 contains 13 residues. V was cut by 5 bases and J by 4 bases, with 12 bases left in between. CDR3 in amino acids: CASSGGKGYEQYF. The CDR3 bases are TGTGCCAGCAGCGGGGGCAAGGGGTACGAGCAGTACTTC.

J is TRBJ2-7 and V is TRBV28; 8 nucleotides match TRBD1. The germline V gene encodes CDR1 MDHEN and CDR2 SYDVKM. This CDR3 is 14 amino acids long. J gave up 3 bases and V 3 bases, and 4 bases lay outside the gene matches. As DNA, the CDR3 is TGTGCCAGCAGTTTCGGACAGGGCCTCTACGAGCAGTACTTC. Its protein is CASSFGQGLYEQYF. The variable domain in full, with the rest retrieved from reference TRBV28 and TRBJ2-7, is DVKVTQSSRYLVKRTGEKVFLECVQDMDHENMFWYRQDPGLGLRLIYFSYDVKMKEKGDIPEGYSVSREKKERFSLILESASTNQTSMYLCASSFGQGLYEQYFGPGTRLTVT.

V is TRBV5-1 and J is TRBJ2-5; the match to TRBD2 covers 7 bases. Germline V gene lookup returns CDR1 SGHRS and CDR2 YFSETQ. The length of the CDR3 is 15 residues. With V trimmed by 2 bases and J by 5 bases, 9 bases remained unmatched. CDR3 sequence reads: CASSLNPGGIETQYF. For the CDR3, the DNA is TGCGCCAGCAGCTTAAATCCGGGGGGTATCGAGACCCAGTACTTC.

The chain joins TRBV11-2 to TRBJ2-6; the match to TRBD1 covers 9 bases. The CDR3 sequence is 17 residues long. Germline loops: CDR1 SGHAT, CDR2 FQNNGV. Trimming removed 1 base from V and 0 bases from J; junction bases left unmatched: 1. The CDR3: CASSLATGGSGANVLTF. For the CDR3, the DNA is TGTGCCAGCAGCTTAGCGACAGGGGGCTCTGGGGCCAACGTCCTGACTTTC.

This chain joins TRBV7-2 and TRBJ1-2; TRBD1 matches at 8 bases. This CDR3 is 14 amino acids long. CDR1 SGHTA and CDR2 FQGNSA come from the germline V gene. V lost 4 bases and J lost 2; bases outside the gene matches: 3. CDR3 sequence: CASSSRTGNYGYTF. DNA for the CDR3: TGTGCCAGCAGCTCCAGGACAGGGAACTATGGCTACACCTTC.

The table lists this clone with a count of one. The chain recombines TRBV6-5 with TRBJ1-2; possibly TRBD1 for D (5 bases). The CDR3 is made up of 15 amino acids. V was shortened by 3 bases and J by 4 bases, with 15 bases between the two germline ends. Germline V gives CDR1 MNHEY, CDR2 SVGAGI. The CDR3 DNA sequence: TGTGCCAGCAGTTATGGGGCAGACAACCTCTATGGCTACACCTTC. This encodes CASSYGADNLYGYTF.

This chain joins TRBV5-4 and TRBJ2-1; 7 nucleotides agree with TRBD2. V gave up 4 bases and J gave up 6 bases; unmatched junction bases: 10. The CDR3 runs 15 residues. Germline CDR1 and CDR2: SGHNT and YYREEE (reference sequence). In nucleotides, the CDR3 is TGTGCCAGCAGCAAAAATGTTGCGGGGGTCAATGAGCAGTTCTTC. It yields the protein CASSKNVAGVNEQFF.

This clone was seen once. The J gene is TRBJ2-2, the V gene TRBV14, with D perhaps TRBD2 (5 bases). The CDR3 is 14 amino acids. Trimming shortened V by 1 base and J by 6 bases, and 9 bases separated the two germline ends. Germline loops: CDR1 SGHDN, CDR2 FVKESK. The chain's CDR3 is CASSQVRGPGELFF. In DNA form, the CDR3 reads TGTGCCAGCAGCCAAGTTCGGGGTCCCGGGGAGCTGTTTTTT.

Remarks on this clone: Germline and junction disagree at one end, which may indicate a read error. The rearrangement joins TRBV5-6 to TRBJ2-5; D perhaps matches TRBD2 (6 bases). The assigned J gene may be wrong: the sequence end matches TRBJ2-7 better. The CDR3 consists of 15 residues. The germline gives CDR1 SGHDT, CDR2 YYEEEE. CDR3 amino acids: CASSRGRGVSNEQYF. The CDR3 DNA reads TGTGCCAGCAGCCGGGGGAGAGGGGTCTCCAACGAGCAGTACTTC.